The clone carrying this T cell receptor (beta chain) has only a few counts. Naive, central memory, regulatory and stem cell-like memory cells within the CD4+ compartment were sorted using CD45RO/CCR7/CD25/CD127/CD95/CD27. The entry originates in a study of beta chain features in type 1 diabetes. The CDR3 has 14 amino acids. Germline CDR1 reads SGDLS; CDR2 reads YYNGEE. The V end was cut by 4 bases, the J end by 2 bases, with 10 bases between. The investigators reverse transcribed all of the isolated RNA, so they sequenced expressed TCRB transcripts. Using immunoSEQ multiplex PCR, the repertoire was profiled, and TCRdb retains in-frame clones only, with some absent. The sample contains approximately 400,000 clones, roughly 16% of which appear only once.

V usage is TRBV9 and J usage is TRBJ2-1; D is unresolved. The sample taken for sequencing was naive CD4+ T cells from blood. The TCR was taken from a woman aged 18-30 years in good health. For the CDR3, the DNA is TGTGCCAGCAGCCCTCCCCGTACCTACAATGAGCAGTTCTTC. Residues: CASSPPRTYNEQFF.